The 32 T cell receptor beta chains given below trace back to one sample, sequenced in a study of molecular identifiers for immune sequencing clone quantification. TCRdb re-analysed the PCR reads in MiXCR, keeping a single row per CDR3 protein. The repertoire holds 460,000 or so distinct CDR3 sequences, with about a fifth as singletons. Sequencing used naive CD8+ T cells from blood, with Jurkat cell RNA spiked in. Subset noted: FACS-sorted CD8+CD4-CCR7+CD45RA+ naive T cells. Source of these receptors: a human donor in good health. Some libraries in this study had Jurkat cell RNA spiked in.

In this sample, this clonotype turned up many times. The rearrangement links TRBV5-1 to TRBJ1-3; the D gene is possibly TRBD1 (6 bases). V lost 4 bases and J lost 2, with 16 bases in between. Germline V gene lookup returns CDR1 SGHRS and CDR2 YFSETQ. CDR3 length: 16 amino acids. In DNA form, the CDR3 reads TGCGCCAGCAGCACCCGTACAGGGCGGACTGGAAACACCATATATTTT. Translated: CASSTRTGRTGNTIYF.

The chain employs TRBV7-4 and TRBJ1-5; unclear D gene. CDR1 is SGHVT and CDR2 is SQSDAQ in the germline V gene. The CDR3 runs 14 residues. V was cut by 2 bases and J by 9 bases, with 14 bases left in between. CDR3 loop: CASSLRCTHGPQHF. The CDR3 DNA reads TGTGCCAGCAGCTTAAGATGCACTCACGGGCCCCAGCATTTT. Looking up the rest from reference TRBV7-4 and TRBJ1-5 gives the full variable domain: GAGVSQSPRYKVAKRGRDVALRCDSISGHVTLYWYRQTLGQGSEVLTYSQSDAQRDKSGRPSGRFSAERPERSVSTLKIQRTEQGDSAVYLCASSLRCTHGPQHFGDGTRLSIL.

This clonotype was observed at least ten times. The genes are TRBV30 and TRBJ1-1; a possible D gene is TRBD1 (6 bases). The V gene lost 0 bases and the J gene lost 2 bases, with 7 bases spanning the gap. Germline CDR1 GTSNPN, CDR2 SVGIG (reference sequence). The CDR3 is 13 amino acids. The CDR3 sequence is CAWSVGGNTEAFF. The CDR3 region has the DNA TGTGCCTGGAGTGTAGGGGGAAACACTGAAGCTTTCTTT.

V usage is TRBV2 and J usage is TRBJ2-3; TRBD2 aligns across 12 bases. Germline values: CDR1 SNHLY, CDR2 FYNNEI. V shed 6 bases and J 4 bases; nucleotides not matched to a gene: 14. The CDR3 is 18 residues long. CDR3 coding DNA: TGTGCCAGCAGCCCTAGCGGGGGGGCCTCGTTTGCCCCAGATACGCAGTATTTT. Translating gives CASSPSGGASFAPDTQYF.

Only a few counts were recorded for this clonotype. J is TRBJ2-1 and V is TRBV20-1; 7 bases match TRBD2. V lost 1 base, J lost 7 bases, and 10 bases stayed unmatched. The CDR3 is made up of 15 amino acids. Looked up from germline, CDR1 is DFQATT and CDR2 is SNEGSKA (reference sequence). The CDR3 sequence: CSARVRAGTVNEQFF. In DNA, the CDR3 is TGCAGTGCTAGAGTTCGAGCGGGGACTGTAAATGAGCAGTTCTTC.

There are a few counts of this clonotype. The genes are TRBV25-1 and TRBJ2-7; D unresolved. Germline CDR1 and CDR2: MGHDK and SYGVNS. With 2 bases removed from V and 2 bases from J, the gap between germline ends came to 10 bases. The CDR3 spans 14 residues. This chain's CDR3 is CASSERQGPYEQYF. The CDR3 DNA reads TGTGCCAGCAGTGAAAGACAAGGCCCCTACGAGCAGTACTTC.

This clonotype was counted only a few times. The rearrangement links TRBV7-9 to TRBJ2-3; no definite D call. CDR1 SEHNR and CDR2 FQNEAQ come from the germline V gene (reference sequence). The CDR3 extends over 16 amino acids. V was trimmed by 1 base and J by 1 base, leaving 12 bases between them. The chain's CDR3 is CASSLESLFGTDTQYF. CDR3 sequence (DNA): TGTGCCAGCAGCTTAGAGTCACTTTTTGGCACAGATACGCAGTATTTT.

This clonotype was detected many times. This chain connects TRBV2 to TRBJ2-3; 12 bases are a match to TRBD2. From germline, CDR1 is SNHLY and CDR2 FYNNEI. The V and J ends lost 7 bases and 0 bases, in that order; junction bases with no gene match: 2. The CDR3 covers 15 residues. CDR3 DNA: TGTGCCAGCAAGACTAGCGGGGGTAGCACAGATACGCAGTATTTT. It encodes CASKTSGGSTDTQYF.

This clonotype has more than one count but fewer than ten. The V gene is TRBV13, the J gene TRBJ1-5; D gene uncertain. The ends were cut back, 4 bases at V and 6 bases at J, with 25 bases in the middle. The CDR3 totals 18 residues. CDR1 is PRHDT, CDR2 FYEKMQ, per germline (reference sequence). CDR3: CASSSLAFRGNSGQPQHF. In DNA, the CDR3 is TGTGCCAGCAGCTCCCTCGCTTTCCGAGGGAATAGCGGTCAGCCCCAGCATTTT.

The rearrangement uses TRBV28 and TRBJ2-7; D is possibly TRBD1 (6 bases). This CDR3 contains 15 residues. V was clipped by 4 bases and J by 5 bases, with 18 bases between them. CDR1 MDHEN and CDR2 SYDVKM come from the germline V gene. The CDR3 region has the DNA TGTGCCAGCAGTTCCAGGAGGACAGATAGCAACGAGCAGTACTTC. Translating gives CASSSRRTDSNEQYF. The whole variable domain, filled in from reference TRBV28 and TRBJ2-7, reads DVKVTQSSRYLVKRTGEKVFLECVQDMDHENMFWYRQDPGLGLRLIYFSYDVKMKEKGDIPEGYSVSREKKERFSLILESASTNQTSMYLCASSSRRTDSNEQYFGPGTRLTVT.

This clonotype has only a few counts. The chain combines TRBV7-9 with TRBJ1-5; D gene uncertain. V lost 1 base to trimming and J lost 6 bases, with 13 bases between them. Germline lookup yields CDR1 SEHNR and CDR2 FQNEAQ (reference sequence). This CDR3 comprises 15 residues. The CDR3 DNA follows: TGTGCCAGCAGCTTAGGCGTGGGAGAGGGTCAGCCCCAGCATTTT. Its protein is CASSLGVGEGQPQHF. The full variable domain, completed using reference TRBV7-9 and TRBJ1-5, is DTGVSQNPRHKITKRGQNVTFRCDPISEHNRLYWYRQTLGQGPEFLTYFQNEAQLEKSRLLSDRFSAERPKGSFSTLEIQRTEQGDSAMYLCASSLGVGEGQPQHFGDGTRLSIL.

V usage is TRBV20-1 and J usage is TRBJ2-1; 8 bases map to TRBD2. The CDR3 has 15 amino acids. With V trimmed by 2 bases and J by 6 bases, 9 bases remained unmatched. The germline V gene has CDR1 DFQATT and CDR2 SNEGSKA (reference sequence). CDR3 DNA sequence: TGCAGTGCTAGATGGGACGGGAGGGCCATCAATGAGCAGTTCTTC. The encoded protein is CSARWDGRAINEQFF.

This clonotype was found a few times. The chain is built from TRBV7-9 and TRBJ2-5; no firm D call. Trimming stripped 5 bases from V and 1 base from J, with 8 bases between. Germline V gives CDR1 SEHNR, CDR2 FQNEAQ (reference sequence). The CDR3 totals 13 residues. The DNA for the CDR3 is TGTGCCAGCAGCGGGGTAGCCCAAGAGACCCAGTACTTC. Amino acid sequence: CASSGVAQETQYF.

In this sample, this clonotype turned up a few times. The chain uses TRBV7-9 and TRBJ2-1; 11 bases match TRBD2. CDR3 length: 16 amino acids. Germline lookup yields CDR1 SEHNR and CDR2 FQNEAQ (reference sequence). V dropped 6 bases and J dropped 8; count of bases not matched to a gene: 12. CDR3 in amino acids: CASSDEIAGGTDEQFF. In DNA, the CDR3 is TGTGCCAGCAGTGACGAAATAGCGGGGGGGACAGATGAGCAGTTCTTC.

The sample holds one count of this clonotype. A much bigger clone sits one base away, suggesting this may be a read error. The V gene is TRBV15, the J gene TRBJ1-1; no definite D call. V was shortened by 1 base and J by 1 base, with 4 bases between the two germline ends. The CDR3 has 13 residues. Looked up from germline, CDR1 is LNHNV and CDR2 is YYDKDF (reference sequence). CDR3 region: CATSRAENTEAFF. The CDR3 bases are TGTGCCACCAGCAGAGCGGAGAACACTGAAGCTTTCTTT.

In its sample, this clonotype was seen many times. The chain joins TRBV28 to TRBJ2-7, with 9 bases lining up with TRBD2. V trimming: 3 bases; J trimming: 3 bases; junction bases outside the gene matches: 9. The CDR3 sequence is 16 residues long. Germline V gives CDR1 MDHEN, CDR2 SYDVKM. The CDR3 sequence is CASSLEGLAADYEQYF. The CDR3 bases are TGTGCCAGCAGTTTGGAGGGACTAGCTGCCGACTACGAGCAGTACTTC.

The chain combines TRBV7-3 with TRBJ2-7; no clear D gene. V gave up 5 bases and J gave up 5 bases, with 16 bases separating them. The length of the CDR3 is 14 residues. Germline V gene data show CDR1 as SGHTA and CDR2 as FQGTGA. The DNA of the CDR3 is TGTGCCAGCAGCCCAACCGGAAACTTAGACGAGCAGTACTTC. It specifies CASSPTGNLDEQYF.

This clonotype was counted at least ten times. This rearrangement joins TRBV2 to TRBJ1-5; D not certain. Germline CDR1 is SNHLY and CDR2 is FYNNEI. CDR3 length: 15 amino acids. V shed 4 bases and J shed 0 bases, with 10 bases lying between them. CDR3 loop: CASSGGGYSNQPQHF. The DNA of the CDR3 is TGTGCCAGCAGTGGTGGTGGGTATAGCAATCAGCCCCAGCATTTT.

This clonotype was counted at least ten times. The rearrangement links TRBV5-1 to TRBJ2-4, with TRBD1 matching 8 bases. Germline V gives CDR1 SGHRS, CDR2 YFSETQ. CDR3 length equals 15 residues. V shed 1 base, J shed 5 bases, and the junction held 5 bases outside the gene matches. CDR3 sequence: CASSLPTGVENIQYF. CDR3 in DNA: TGCGCCAGCAGCTTGCCGACAGGGGTTGAAAACATTCAGTACTTC.

The CDR3 is CAWKETYEQYF. Here the CDR3 DNA reads TGTGCCTGGAAAGAGACCTACGAGCAGTACTTC. This sequence joins TRBV30 and TRBJ2-7; D remains unclear. CDR3 size: 11 residues. V dropped 4 bases and J dropped 2 bases, with 6 bases sitting between them. Germline CDR1 and CDR2: GTSNPN and SVGIG (reference sequence).

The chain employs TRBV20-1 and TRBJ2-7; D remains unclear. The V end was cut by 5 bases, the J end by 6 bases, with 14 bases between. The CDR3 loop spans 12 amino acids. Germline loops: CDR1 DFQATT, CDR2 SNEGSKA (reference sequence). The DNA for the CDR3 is TGCAGTGCTCCTGGGCTCCCGGGCGAGCAGTACTTC. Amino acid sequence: CSAPGLPGEQYF.

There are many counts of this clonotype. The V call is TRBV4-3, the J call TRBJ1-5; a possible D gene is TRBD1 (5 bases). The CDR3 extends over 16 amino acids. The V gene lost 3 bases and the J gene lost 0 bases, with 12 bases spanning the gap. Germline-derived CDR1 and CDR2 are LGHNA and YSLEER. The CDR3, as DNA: TGCGCCAGCAGCCAGACAGTGACATATAGCAATCAGCCCCAGCATTTT. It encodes CASSQTVTYSNQPQHF.

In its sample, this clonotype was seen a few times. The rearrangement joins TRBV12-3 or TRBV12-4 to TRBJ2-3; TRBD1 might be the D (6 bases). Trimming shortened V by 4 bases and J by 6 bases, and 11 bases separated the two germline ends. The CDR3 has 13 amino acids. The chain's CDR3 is CASSSYRDDTQYF. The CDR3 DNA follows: TGTGCCAGCAGTTCCTACAGGGATGATACGCAGTATTTT.

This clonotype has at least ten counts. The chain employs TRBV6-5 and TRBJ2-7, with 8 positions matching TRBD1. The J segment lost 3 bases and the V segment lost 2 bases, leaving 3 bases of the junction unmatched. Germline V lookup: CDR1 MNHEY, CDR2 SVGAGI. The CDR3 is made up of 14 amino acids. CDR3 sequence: CASSYRDRYYEQYF. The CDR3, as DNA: TGTGCCAGCAGTTACCGGGACAGGTACTACGAGCAGTACTTC.

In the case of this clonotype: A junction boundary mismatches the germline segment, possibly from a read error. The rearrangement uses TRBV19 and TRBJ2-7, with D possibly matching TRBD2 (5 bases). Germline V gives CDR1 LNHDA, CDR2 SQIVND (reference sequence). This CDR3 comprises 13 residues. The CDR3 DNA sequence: TGTGCCAGTAGTCCGGGAACCAGCTACGAGCGGTACTTC. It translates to CASSPGTSYERYF.

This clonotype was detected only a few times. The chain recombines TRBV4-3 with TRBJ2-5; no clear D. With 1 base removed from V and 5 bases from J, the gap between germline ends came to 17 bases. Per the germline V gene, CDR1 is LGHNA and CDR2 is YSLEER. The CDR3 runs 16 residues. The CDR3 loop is CASSQVFLGSAETQYF. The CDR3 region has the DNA TGCGCCAGCAGCCAAGTATTCCTGGGATCGGCGGAGACCCAGTACTTC.

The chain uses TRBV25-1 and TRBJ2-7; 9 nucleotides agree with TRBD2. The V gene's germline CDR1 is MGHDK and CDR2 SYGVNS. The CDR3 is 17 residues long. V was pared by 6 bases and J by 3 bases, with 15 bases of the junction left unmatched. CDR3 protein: CASSATGTSMNLYEQYF. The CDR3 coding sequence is TGTGCCAGCAGCGCCACCGGGACTAGCATGAACCTCTACGAGCAGTACTTC.

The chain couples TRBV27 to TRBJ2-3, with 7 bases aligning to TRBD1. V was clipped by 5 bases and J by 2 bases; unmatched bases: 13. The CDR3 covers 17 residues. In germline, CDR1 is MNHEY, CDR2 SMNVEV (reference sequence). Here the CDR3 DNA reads TGTGCCAGCAGTCCTCAATCGGTCAGGGGGTTCACAGATACGCAGTATTTT. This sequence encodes CASSPQSVRGFTDTQYF.

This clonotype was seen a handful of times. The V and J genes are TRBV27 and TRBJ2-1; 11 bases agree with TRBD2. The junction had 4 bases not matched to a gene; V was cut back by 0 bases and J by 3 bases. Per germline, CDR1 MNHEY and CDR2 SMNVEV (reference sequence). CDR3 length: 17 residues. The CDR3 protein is CASSLSLGLADYNEQFF. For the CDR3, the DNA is TGTGCCAGCAGTTTATCGTTGGGACTAGCGGACTACAATGAGCAGTTCTTC.

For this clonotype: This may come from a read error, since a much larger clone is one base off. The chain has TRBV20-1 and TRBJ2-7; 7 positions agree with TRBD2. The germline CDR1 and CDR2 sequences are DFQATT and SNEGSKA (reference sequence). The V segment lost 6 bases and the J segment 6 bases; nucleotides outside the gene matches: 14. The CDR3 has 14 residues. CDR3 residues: CSAQSVPGGTEQYF. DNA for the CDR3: TGCAGTGCCCAATCCGTGCCGGGAGGCACCGAGCAGTACTTC.

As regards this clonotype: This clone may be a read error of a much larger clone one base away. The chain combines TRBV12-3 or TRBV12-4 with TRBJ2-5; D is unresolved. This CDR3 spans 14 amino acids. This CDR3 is CAGRANNAQETQYF. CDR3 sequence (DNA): TGTGCCGGCAGAGCTAATAATGCCCAAGAGACCCAGTACTTC.

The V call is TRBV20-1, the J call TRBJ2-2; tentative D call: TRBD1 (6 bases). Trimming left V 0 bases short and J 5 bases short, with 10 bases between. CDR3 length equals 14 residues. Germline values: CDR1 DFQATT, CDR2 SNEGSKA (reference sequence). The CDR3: CSARDSTGTGELFF. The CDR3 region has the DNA TGCAGTGCTAGAGATTCCACAGGGACCGGGGAGCTGTTTTTT.